This record looks at one T cell receptor (beta chain) sequence and its context. What antigen it recognizes has not been identified. The input lacks base qualities; no much larger clone sits a single base away. In the paper's terms, the treatment or condition label means: allogeneic hematopoietic cell transplantation with graft depleted of TCRalphabeta T cells and CD19 B cells. The transplant recipients were children given TCRalphabeta/CD19-depleted allogeneic hematopoietic cell grafts. The record originates from a study of T-cell reconstitution after alpha-beta-depleted transplantation in children (dated by TCRdb to 2016 to 2017). Background on the whole study: The study quantitatively tracked T-cell immune reconstitution after TCRalphabeta/CD19-depleted allogeneic hematopoietic cell transplantation in children using TCR repertoire profiling. Broader findings and caveats from the paper: In some patients, high TCRbeta diversity at day 60 was attributed to recipient T cells and intrathymic progenitors that had survived conditioning. The frequencies of hyperexpanded clones fell over the following months, and after one year, T-cell counts and TCRbeta diversity were mostly attributed to newly produced T cells. The apparently early alphabetaT-cell count recovery about two months after transplant was reportedly dependent on only several hundred rapidly expanded clones derived from non-depleted graft cells.

Library creation used PCR. The sample was run on an Illumina HiSeq 2500. TCR library preparation used molecular barcoding, with unique molecular identifiers applied to normalize quantification of the TCRbeta repertoire. The public reads were run again by TCRdb, first through fastp at Q25 and then through MiXCR, and only productive beta chains were kept. Entries are consolidated by CDR3 protein sequence, retaining the most common genes and DNA. The sample contains around 960,000 distinct CDR3 sequences, around 30% of them found a single time. The ten top clones hold about 28% of the sample. This material consisted of PBMCs, mostly from graft donor cells, taken 360 days after TCRalphabeta/CD19-depleted stem cell transplant. This sequence originates from a boy in the first two years of life who had a stem cell transplant for SCID, so the T cells may come from the graft donor.

The nucleotide sequence reads as follows: TGTGCCAGCAGCCCGGGGACAGGATTTAATTCTTTCTTT. Its translation reads: CASSPGTGFNSFF. Recombination linked TRBV7-2 to TRBJ1-1; TRBD1 fits 8 bases in the junction. CDR1 and CDR2 were assigned from the germline V gene as SGHTA and FQGNSA. At the junction V is shortened by 5 bases and J by 12 bases; bases outside the gene matches: 11. The CDR3 spans 13 residues, from the cysteine through the phenylalanine. Left in the record is the CDR3 DNA by itself, 39 bases read in frame from the first base.